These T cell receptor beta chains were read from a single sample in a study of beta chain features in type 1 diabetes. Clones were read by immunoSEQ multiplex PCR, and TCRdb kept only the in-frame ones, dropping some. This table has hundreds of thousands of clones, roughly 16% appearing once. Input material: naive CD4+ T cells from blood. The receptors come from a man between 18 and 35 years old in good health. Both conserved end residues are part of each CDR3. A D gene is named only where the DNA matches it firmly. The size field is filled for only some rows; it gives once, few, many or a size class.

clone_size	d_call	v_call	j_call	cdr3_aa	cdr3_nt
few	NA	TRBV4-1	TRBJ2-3	CASSQAGDVAYTQYF	TGCGCCAGCAGCCAGGCTGGGGACGTGGCTTATACGCAGTATTTT
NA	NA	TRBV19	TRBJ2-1	CASSLLYNEQFF	TGTGCCAGTAGTCTACTTTACAATGAGCAGTTCTTC
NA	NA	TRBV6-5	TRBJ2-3	CASSYAGSTDTQYF	TGTGCCAGCAGTTACGCGGGGTCCACAGATACGCAGTATTTT
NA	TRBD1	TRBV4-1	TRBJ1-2	CASSPSTSGGNYGYTF	TGCGCCAGCAGCCCGTCGACTTCAGGGGGTAACTATGGCTACACCTTC
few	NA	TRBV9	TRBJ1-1	CASSFPGTKEVTEAFF	TGTGCCAGCAGCTTCCCCGGGACGAAGGAGGTAACTGAAGCTTTCTTT
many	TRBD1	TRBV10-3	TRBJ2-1	CASGTGGSEQFF	TGTGCCTCAGGGACAGGGGGCAGTGAGCAGTTCTTC
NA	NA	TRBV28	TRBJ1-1	CASSLLGSNEAFF	TGTGCCAGCAGTTTATTGGGTAGCAACGAAGCTTTCTTT
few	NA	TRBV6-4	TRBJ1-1	CASSAGSKNTEAFF	TGTGCCAGCAGTGCTGGGAGTAAGAACACTGAAGCTTTCTTT
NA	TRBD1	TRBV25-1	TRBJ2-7	CASGRDRETYEQYF	TGTGCCAGCGGTAGGGACAGAGAAACCTACGAGCAGTACTTC
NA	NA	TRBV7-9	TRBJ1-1	CASSWGGLRLNTEAFF	TGTGCCAGCAGCTGGGGGGGTTTGAGGTTAAACACTGAAGCTTTCTTT
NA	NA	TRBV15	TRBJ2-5	CATSRGEFVGEQYF	TGTGCCACCAGCAGAGGGGAATTTGTTGGGGAGCAGTACTTC
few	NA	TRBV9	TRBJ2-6	CASSTLRGLPGANVLTF	TGTGCCAGCAGCACCCTCAGGGGACTGCCTGGGGCCAACGTCCTGACTTTC
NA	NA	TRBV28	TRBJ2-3	CASSLVRRDTQYF	TGTGCCAGCAGTTTGGTCCGGCGGGATACGCAGTATTTT